The next 7 T cell receptor beta chains were all read from a single sample in a study of Graves' ophthalmopathy and Graves' hyperthyroidism. The TCR beta CDR3 regions underwent amplification from RNA transcripts. HTBI-primed RT-PCR formed the first round, and a multiplex PCR formed the second. MiXCR, applied by TCRdb to the multiplex PCR reads, yields one record per CDR3 protein. This sample carries 900,000 to 1,200,000 distinct CDR3 sequences, roughly two fifths of them seen once, and the ten largest clones take 8.5% to 14%. Sequencing was performed on peripheral blood or thyroid tissue (not recorded which). The receptor set was obtained from an adult man with Graves' hyperthyroidism.

This chain connects TRBV15 to TRBJ1-2; tentatively, D is TRBD1 (5 bases). Per the germline V gene, CDR1 is LNHNV and CDR2 is YYDKDF (reference sequence). The CDR3 extends over 17 amino acids. Trimming stripped 0 bases from V and 2 bases from J, with 16 bases between. Written as DNA, the CDR3 is TGTGCCACCAGCAGAGATGTTTACAGGCAGTCGAACTATGGCTACACCTTC. It specifies CATSRDVYRQSNYGYTF.

This clonotype turned up a few times. The CDR3 spells CSARDRGTSSGNTIYF. CDR3 nucleotide sequence: TGCAGTGCTAGAGATCGGGGAACGAGCTCTGGAAACACCATATATTTT. The chain couples TRBV20-1 to TRBJ1-3; D uncertain. Germline loops: CDR1 DFQATT, CDR2 SNEGSKA (reference sequence). Trimming pared 0 bases from V and 0 bases from J, leaving 12 bases between. CDR3 length equals 16 residues.

A few counts support this clonotype. The V gene is TRBV20-1, the J gene TRBJ1-2; D is unclear. Per germline, CDR1 DFQATT and CDR2 SNEGSKA (reference sequence). V dropped 6 bases and J dropped 8 bases, with 16 bases sitting between them. The CDR3 sequence is 12 residues long. This CDR3 reads CSASFHAGGYTF. The CDR3 DNA follows: TGCAGTGCGTCCTTTCACGCGGGGGGCTACACCTTC.

Only a few counts were recorded for this clonotype. The chain carries TRBV20-1 and TRBJ1-5; 7 bases align to TRBD1. CDR1 DFQATT and CDR2 SNEGSKA come from the germline V gene (reference sequence). This CDR3 is 13 amino acids long. The ends lost 5 bases at V and 6 bases at J; junction bases unmatched: 7. This chain's CDR3 is CSAYDREGQPQHF. DNA for the CDR3: TGCAGTGCTTACGACAGGGAGGGTCAGCCCCAGCATTTT.

V and J are TRBV24-1 and TRBJ1-2, with a possible D match to TRBD1 (6 bases). V dropped 4 bases and J dropped 4 bases, with 9 bases sitting between them. The germline V gene encodes CDR1 KGHDR and CDR2 SFDVKD. This CDR3 has 13 residues. The CDR3 DNA sequence: TGTGCCACCAGTGAAGAGGGGGGCTATGGCTACACCTTC. Protein: CATSEEGGYGYTF.

The rearrangement joins TRBV28 to TRBJ2-7; D remains unclear. The CDR3 spans 12 residues. The germline V gene has CDR1 MDHEN and CDR2 SYDVKM. Trimming removed 5 bases at V and 7 bases at J, with 12 bases between. CDR3 protein: CASSPKGREQYF. CDR3 DNA: TGTGCCAGCAGTCCCAAAGGTCGGGAGCAGTACTTC.

The chain joins TRBV4-2 to TRBJ2-5, with TRBD1 matching over 10 bases. The germline V gene encodes CDR1 LGHNA and CDR2 YNFKEQ. CDR3 length: 14 residues. V shed 2 bases, J shed 8 bases, and the junction held 5 bases outside the gene matches. The CDR3 loop reads CASSQPGTGVTQYF. CDR3 DNA: TGTGCCAGCAGCCAACCTGGGACAGGGGTCACCCAGTACTTC.